Listed below are T cell receptor beta chains from one sample, sequenced in a study of a mutant IDH1 vaccine in newly diagnosed glioma. Generated by immunoSEQ multiplex PCR, the TCRdb table keeps only in-frame clones and is missing some. This sample has tens of thousands of clones, with roughly 80% found just once. What these receptors recognize is not known. Sample: PBMCs, taken from a glioma patient whose treatment included an IDH1 peptide vaccine. All receptors come from a man aged 30 to 39 with glioma. Both conserved end residues are trimmed from each CDR3. Size tells how often a clone was seen (once, few, many) or the class of an expanded clone, and some rows leave it out.

>NA|TRBJ2-7|TRBV19
ASSGVRAEQY
>NA|TRBJ1-6|TRBV28
ASSPPGGHNSPLH
>NA|TRBJ2-7|TRBV13
ASSLFRTSGYEQY
>NA|TRBJ1-2|TRBV4-1
ASSQESGLLGGYT
>NA|TRBJ2-2|TRBV18
ASSSATNTGELF
>medium-sized|TRBJ2-2|TRBV7-9
ASSLATENTGELF
>once|TRBJ2-1|TRBV10-1
ASSETPNTYNEQF
>NA|TRBJ2-1|TRBV9
ASSETSGSYNEQF
>NA|TRBJ2-4|TRBV18
ASSPPSGQNIQY
>NA|TRBJ2-7|TRBV18
ASSPGGSYEQY
>NA|TRBJ1-1|TRBV25-1
ASSRGGYTEAF
>NA|TRBJ2-5|TRBV11-2
ASSLDRLAGEETQY
>NA|TRBJ1-1|TRBV9
ASSVSGLGDTEAF
>NA|TRBJ2-1|TRBV7-3
ASSLWGRGADEQF
>once|TRBJ1-3|TRBV9
ASSQAGSSGNTIY
>NA|TRBJ1-6|TRBV5-1
ASSLETRSPLH
>NA|TRBJ2-3|TRBV7-2
ASSLVGLNTDTQY
>few|TRBJ1-1|TRBV6-5
ASRQGNTEAF
>NA|NA|TRBV9
ASSVDRGLGEQY
>few|TRBJ2-1|TRBV4-2
ASSAQQGGRYYNEQF
>NA|TRBJ2-1|TRBV28
ASSLLGRRGDEQF
>NA|TRBJ1-1|TRBV11-2
ASSLHMNTEAF
>NA|TRBJ2-2|TRBV27
ASSLSPTGANTGELF
>NA|TRBJ2-7|TRBV30
ALSGTSYEQY
>NA|TRBJ2-5|TRBV19
ASSMARTGDLEETQY
>few|TRBJ2-7|TRBV7-6
ASSSLRDRASEQY
>NA|TRBJ1-2|TRBV7-2
ASSPRQGHLYGYT
>NA|TRBJ1-3|TRBV5-1
ASSLGSSNGGNTIY
>once|TRBJ1-5|TRBV5-5
ASSLGSGSRNQPQH
>NA|NA|TRBV9
ASSFNGLSYEQY
>NA|TRBJ2-6|TRBV27
ASSQYGQGNVLT
>NA|TRBJ1-2|TRBV9
ASSEDQRGSGDGYT
>once|TRBJ1-2|TRBV4-1
ASSHPSTGAGGYT
>NA|TRBJ2-1|TRBV12-5
ASGLDPEGREQF
>few|TRBJ1-5|TRBV19
ASMGALDGLNQPQH
>NA|TRBJ1-2|TRBV5-4
ASSLVSGGGYT
>few|TRBJ2-1|TRBV18
ASSPATSRNEQF
>few|TRBJ1-3|TRBV23-1
ASPRGFSGNTIY
>NA|TRBJ1-4|TRBV2
ASRPEAGGKLF
>NA|TRBJ1-1|TRBV28
ASSSSGGLGNTEAF
>NA|TRBJ2-7|TRBV30
AWSAGRGYEQY
>NA|TRBJ1-4|TRBV21-1
ASSILWDRETNEKLF
>NA|TRBJ2-5|TRBV2
ASNRGPETQY
>NA|TRBJ2-2|TRBV10-3
AISEEGPANTGELF
>NA|TRBJ1-1|TRBV21-1
ASTSLGAF
>NA|TRBJ1-3|TRBV28
ASGRGSFGNTIY
>NA|TRBJ1-5|TRBV21-1
ASSKGRPNQPQH
>once|TRBJ1-5|TRBV4-2
ASSQGLGQVGRGSEPQH
>NA|TRBJ1-1|TRBV5-1
ASSFDTGNTEAF
>NA|TRBJ2-7|TRBV14
ASSLWTSGRPEQY
>NA|TRBJ2-7|TRBV28
ASSLRDRGYEQY
>NA|NA|TRBV5-8
ASSFSYEQY
>NA|TRBJ2-7|TRBV5-4
ASSELAGPYEQY
>NA|TRBJ1-3|TRBV4-2
ASSQPTGAGNTIY
>NA|TRBJ2-7|TRBV7-9
ASSLEDSSVYSYEQY
>NA|TRBJ1-2|TRBV9
ASSVEGVVT
>NA|TRBJ1-2|TRBV4-2
ASSQEKGAFTNGYT
>NA|TRBJ2-5|TRBV9
ASSVTTGVRETQY